Following are 29 T cell receptor beta chains from one sample sequenced in a study of T-cell memory formation after mild COVID-19. MiXCR, applied by TCRdb to the 5' RACE reads, yields one record per CDR3 protein. This sample has a few hundred thousand distinct CDR3 sequences, with under 15% found just once. The specimen was PBMCs or a T cell subset sorted from them (not recorded which). The receptors originated from a man aged 18 to 35 who had mild COVID-19 (a few samples of this study predate the infection). Cell type and time point are not known.

There are a few counts of this clonotype. The rearrangement uses TRBV9 and TRBJ2-2; D uncertain. CDR3 size: 15 residues. With 0 bases removed from V and 6 bases from J, the gap between germline ends came to 12 bases. Germline loops: CDR1 SGDLS, CDR2 YYNGEE. The CDR3 reads CASSVGLDSAGELFF. The CDR3 DNA follows: TGTGCCAGCAGCGTAGGTCTAGATTCTGCCGGGGAGCTGTTTTTT.

There are a few counts of this clonotype. The V call is TRBV11-2, the J call TRBJ2-5; D gene unclear. The germline V gene encodes CDR1 SGHAT and CDR2 FQNNGV. V lost 1 base and J lost 7, with 13 bases in between. The CDR3 runs 14 residues. CDR3 sequence: CASSLVASRVTQYF. The CDR3 coding sequence is TGTGCCAGCAGCTTAGTCGCGTCCCGGGTGACCCAGTACTTC.

This clonotype was counted ten times or more. The chain uses TRBV4-3 and TRBJ2-1; TRBD2 matches 9 bases. CDR3 length: 16 residues. Germline V gives CDR1 LGHNA, CDR2 YSLEER. V lost 2 bases, J lost 4 bases, and 6 bases stayed unmatched. The CDR3 region has the DNA TGCGCCAGCAGCCAACCGATGGCGGGGGGGTACAATGAGCAGTTCTTC. This encodes CASSQPMAGGYNEQFF.

The CDR3 loop is CASSYGGAGNIQYF. The CDR3 DNA is TGTGCCAGCAGTTACGGGGGAGCGGGAAACATTCAGTACTTC. This chain connects TRBV6-5 to TRBJ2-4; D possibly corresponds to TRBD2 (6 bases). Germline V gene data show CDR1 as MNHEY and CDR2 as SVGAGI. Trimming removed 2 bases from V and 6 bases from J, with 11 bases in between. This CDR3 has 14 amino acids.

V gene TRBV5-5 combines with J gene TRBJ2-7, with TRBD2 matching 9 bases. V trimming: 1 base; J trimming: 3 bases; junction bases outside the gene matches: 5. The CDR3 covers 15 residues. Germline V gene lookup returns CDR1 SGHKS and CDR2 YYEKEE (reference sequence). Written as DNA, the CDR3 is TGTGCCAGCAGCTTGATTAGGACTAGCGTCTACGAGCAGTACGTC. This gives the protein CASSLIRTSVYEQYV.

V and J are TRBV4-3 and TRBJ2-5, with D possibly being TRBD2 (7 bases). The CDR3 runs to 18 residues. Trimming stripped 3 bases from V and 1 base from J, with 21 bases between. The germline gives CDR1 LGHNA, CDR2 YSLEER. The CDR3 loop reads CASSQTLIRGGIQETQYF. The CDR3 DNA is TGCGCCAGCAGCCAGACCCTGATTAGGGGGGGGATCCAAGAGACCCAGTACTTC.

CDR3 sequence reads: CASSNKVYQPQHF. The CDR3 DNA follows: TGTGCCAGTAGTAATAAGGTCTATCAGCCCCAGCATTTT. The chain couples TRBV19 to TRBJ1-5; unclear D gene. The CDR3 extends over 13 amino acids. CDR1 and CDR2 (germline): LNHDA, SQIVND (reference sequence). V shed 4 bases and J shed 5 bases, with 9 bases lying between them.

This chain joins TRBV6-5 and TRBJ1-5; D remains ambiguous. The CDR3 has 15 amino acids. V lost 0 bases, J lost 0 bases, and 6 bases lay in between. The V gene's germline CDR1 is MNHEY and CDR2 SVGAGI. CDR3 DNA sequence: TGTGCCAGCAGTTACTCGAAAGGTAGCAATCAGCCCCAGCATTTT. This sequence encodes CASSYSKGSNQPQHF.

This clonotype occurred many times. The rearrangement joins TRBV5-1 to TRBJ1-1, with a tentative D call TRBD1 (5 bases). This CDR3 comprises 13 residues. V was shortened by 4 bases and J by 3 bases, with 10 bases between the two germline ends. Germline CDR1 reads SGHRS; CDR2 reads YFSETQ. CDR3: CASSPGLDTEAFF. The CDR3 nucleotides read TGCGCCAGCAGCCCAGGGCTGGACACTGAAGCTTTCTTT.

The genes are TRBV6-2 or TRBV6-3 and TRBJ1-1; no clear D gene. The CDR3 length is 14 residues. Germline V lookup: CDR1 MNHEY, CDR2 SVGEGT. Trimming removed 0 bases at V and 1 base at J, with 6 bases between. The CDR3 here is CASSYSWGNTEAFF. CDR3 DNA: TGTGCCAGCAGTTACTCATGGGGGAACACTGAAGCTTTCTTT.

Only a few counts were recorded for this clonotype. The chain combines TRBV6-5 with TRBJ2-1, with D possibly being TRBD2 (5 bases). The CDR3 spans 15 residues. The germline CDR1 and CDR2 sequences are MNHEY and SVGAGI. Trimming left V 1 base short and J 1 base short, with 8 bases between. Here the CDR3 DNA reads TGTGCCAGCAGTTACTTCCGGGGTTCCTACAATGAGCAGTTCTTC. As protein: CASSYFRGSYNEQFF.

This chain uses TRBV20-1 with TRBJ2-3, with TRBD2 identical over 7 bases. The junction had 5 bases not matched to a gene; V was cut back by 0 bases and J by 2 bases. The CDR3 runs to 15 residues. CDR1 is DFQATT and CDR2 is SNEGSKA in the germline V gene (reference sequence). The CDR3 DNA reads as TGCAGTGCTAGAGATCGGCTAGCGGCCACAGATACGCAGTATTTT. Translated, it gives CSARDRLAATDTQYF.

This clonotype was seen repeatedly, ten times or more. The chain links TRBV9 to TRBJ2-3; tentative D call: TRBD2 (6 bases). The CDR3 covers 15 residues. Germline CDR1 reads SGDLS; CDR2 reads YYNGEE. The ends were cut back, 1 base at V and 1 base at J, with 10 bases in the middle. The DNA for the CDR3 is TGTGCCAGCAGCGTACAGGGAGGAGGCACAGATACGCAGTATTTT. It specifies CASSVQGGGTDTQYF. The variable domain in full, completed from reference TRBV9 and TRBJ2-3, reads DSGVTQTPKHLITATGQRVTLRCSPRSGDLSVYWYQQSLDQGLQFLIQYYNGEERAKGNILERFSAQQFPDLHSELNLSSLELGDSALYFCASSVQGGGTDTQYFGPGTRLTVL.

DNA for the CDR3: TGTGCCAGCAGTTACAGGGGATCTAGCACAGATACGCAGTATTTT. Its protein is CASSYRGSSTDTQYF. V and J are TRBV6-2 or TRBV6-3 and TRBJ2-3, with D perhaps TRBD1 (5 bases). The germline CDR1 and CDR2 sequences are MNHEY and SVGEGT. V was shortened by 2 bases and J by 0 bases, with 9 bases between the two germline ends. CDR3 length: 15 residues.

In this sample, this clonotype turned up a few times. The chain has TRBV7-8 and TRBJ2-1, with 9 bases identical to TRBD2. This CDR3 spans 15 amino acids. In germline, CDR1 is SGHVS, CDR2 FQNEAQ. Losses at the gene ends were 5 bases for V and 8 bases for J; bases not matched to a gene: 10. The CDR3 region is CASSPISGLAYEQFF. The CDR3, as DNA: TGTGCCAGCAGCCCTATCTCGGGACTAGCTTATGAGCAGTTCTTC.

This sequence joins TRBV12-3 or TRBV12-4 and TRBJ2-5; 14 bases fit TRBD2. This CDR3 has 17 residues. Trimming cost V 4 bases and J 5 bases; bases outside gene matches: 9. The CDR3 loop reads CASSSTSGGAEDETQYF. The CDR3 nucleotides are TGTGCCAGCAGTTCGACTAGCGGGGGGGCCGAAGATGAGACCCAGTACTTC.

The V call is TRBV7-9, the J call TRBJ2-6; maybe TRBD2 (5 bases). Germline V gene lookup returns CDR1 SEHNR and CDR2 FQNEAQ (reference sequence). Trimming pared 5 bases from V and 5 bases from J, leaving 13 bases between. CDR3 size: 15 residues. CDR3 protein: CASSLASGRANVLTF. Here the CDR3 DNA reads TGTGCCAGCAGCCTCGCCAGCGGCAGGGCCAACGTCCTGACTTTC. The whole variable domain, filled in from reference TRBV7-9 and TRBJ2-6, reads DTGVSQNPRHKITKRGQNVTFRCDPISEHNRLYWYRQTLGQGPEFLTYFQNEAQLEKSRLLSDRFSAERPKGSFSTLEIQRTEQGDSAMYLCASSLASGRANVLTFGAGSRLTVL.

The genes are TRBV7-9 and TRBJ1-5; maybe TRBD1 (6 bases). CDR1 and CDR2 from the germline V gene are SEHNR and FQNEAQ (reference sequence). The CDR3 sequence is 11 residues long. V lost 8 bases and J lost 7, with 9 bases in between. The DNA for the CDR3 is TGTGCCAGCGGAGGACAGCAGCCCCAGCATTTT. This gives the protein CASGGQQPQHF.

This clonotype was counted only a few times. J is TRBJ2-3 and V is TRBV18; D unresolved. V dropped 2 bases and J dropped 2 bases, with 11 bases sitting between them. Germline CDR1 KGHSH, CDR2 LQKENI. The CDR3 has 15 residues. CDR3 sequence: CASSPEGSFTDTQYF. In DNA, the CDR3 is TGTGCCAGCTCACCAGAAGGGTCCTTCACAGATACGCAGTATTTT.

This clonotype was found a few times. The chain uses TRBV7-2 and TRBJ1-1; D is undetermined. V was clipped by 3 bases and J by 3 bases, with 8 bases between them. The CDR3 is made up of 13 amino acids. Germline CDR1 is SGHTA and CDR2 is FQGNSA. The DNA for the CDR3 is TGTGCCAGCAGCTTCTCACTAGACACTGAAGCTTTCTTT. It translates to CASSFSLDTEAFF.

The chain is built from TRBV7-2 and TRBJ2-5; D might be TRBD2 (6 bases). V lost 5 bases to trimming and J lost 3 bases, with 13 bases between them. CDR1 and CDR2 (germline): SGHTA, FQGNSA. The CDR3 has 14 amino acids. This chain's CDR3 is CASSGVGGEETQYF. DNA of the CDR3: TGTGCCAGCAGCGGTGTCGGGGGAGAAGAGACCCAGTACTTC.

The chain joins TRBV20-1 to TRBJ1-4; 7 bases are a match to TRBD1. The V segment lost 3 bases and the J segment 6 bases; nucleotides outside the gene matches: 4. Germline V gene sequence: CDR1 DFQATT, CDR2 SNEGSKA (reference sequence). The CDR3 covers 13 residues. CDR3 nucleotides: TGCAGTGCTAGCGCCAGGGGGTATGAAAAACTGTTTTTT. Protein product: CSASARGYEKLFF.

The gene calls are TRBV7-9 and TRBJ1-1; 7 nucleotides line up with TRBD1. The germline gives CDR1 SEHNR, CDR2 FQNEAQ (reference sequence). The CDR3 loop spans 14 amino acids. The junction had 7 bases not matched to a gene; V was cut back by 5 bases and J by 4 bases. CDR3 in amino acids: CASSPPDRSTEAFF. DNA of the CDR3: TGTGCCAGCAGCCCCCCGGACAGGAGCACTGAAGCTTTCTTT.

There are many counts of this clonotype. The rearrangement links TRBV12-3 or TRBV12-4 to TRBJ2-7; D unclear. With 6 bases removed from V and 0 bases from J, the gap between germline ends came to 12 bases. The CDR3 consists of 14 residues. The CDR3 is CASSPPPHSYEQYF. The CDR3 DNA follows: TGTGCCAGCAGCCCCCCGCCACACTCCTACGAGCAGTACTTC.

This clonotype appeared a few times. The chain links TRBV4-3 to TRBJ2-5; 9 bases are shared with TRBD2. V shed 2 bases and J 0 bases; nucleotides not matched to a gene: 22. CDR1 and CDR2 from the germline V gene are LGHNA and YSLEER. The CDR3 consists of 22 residues. DNA of the CDR3: TGCGCCAGCAGCCAATGGTGGGGGTCGGTATCGGTTAGCGGGGGTTACCAAGAGACCCAGTACTTC. Encoded protein: CASSQWWGSVSVSGGYQETQYF.

The chain couples TRBV7-6 to TRBJ1-3; the match to TRBD1 covers 7 bases. Germline V lookup: CDR1 SGHVS, CDR2 FNYEAQ. Trimming at V came to 8 bases and at J to 0 bases, leaving 7 bases not matched to a gene. This CDR3 has 15 amino acids. CDR3 bases: TGTGCCAGCGGAGACAGGGAAAACTCTGGAAACACCATATATTTT. This encodes CASGDRENSGNTIYF.

This clonotype occurred many times. The genes are TRBV5-1 and TRBJ1-1; 10 bases line up with TRBD1. This CDR3 contains 15 residues. The trim removed 0 bases at V and 4 bases at J, leaving 3 bases unmatched. The V gene's germline CDR1 is SGHRS and CDR2 YFSETQ. CDR3 nucleotides: TGCGCCAGCAGCTTGGAGAGGACAGGGGGCACTGAAGCTTTCTTT. Translation gives CASSLERTGGTEAFF.

The chain carries TRBV9 and TRBJ2-7; 8 nucleotides align to TRBD2. The germline gives CDR1 SGDLS, CDR2 YYNGEE. CDR3 length: 16 residues. V gave up 0 bases and J gave up 0 bases; unmatched junction bases: 5. The DNA of the CDR3 is TGTGCCAGCAGCGTAGGAGGCACTAGCGGCTCCTACGAGCAGTACTTC. Translating it yields CASSVGGTSGSYEQYF.

This chain links TRBV5-6 with TRBJ1-2; D is perhaps TRBD1 (5 bases). Trimming removed 3 bases from V and 1 base from J, with 10 bases in between. Germline values: CDR1 SGHDT, CDR2 YYEEEE. The CDR3 totals 14 residues. This CDR3 reads CASSYGTGNYGYTF. CDR3 DNA: TGTGCCAGCAGCTACGGGACGGGTAACTATGGCTACACCTTC.